Listed below are T cell receptor beta chains from one sample, sequenced in a study of cytomegalovirus exposure and HLA in healthy donors. TCRdb's copy holds only in-frame clones and misses some; the assay was immunoSEQ multiplex PCR. The sample shows 200,000 or so clones, more than 75% of them seen only once. Sequences were obtained from PBMCs. Every receptor here comes from a human donor in good health. CDR3s include the opening cysteine and the closing phenylalanine or tryptophan. A D gene is named only where the DNA matches it firmly. Not all rows give a size; the values are once, few, many and, for expanded clones, a class.

J,D,size,V,CDR3,DNA
TRBJ2-7,-,-,TRBV5-1,CASSLGAGAPYEQYF,TGCGCCAGCAGCTTGGGTGCAGGCGCCCCCTACGAGCAGTACTTC
TRBJ1-1,TRBD1,-,TRBV14,CASSLIPGQGFNTEAFF,TGTGCCAGCAGCCTTATTCCGGGACAGGGTTTTAACACTGAAGCTTTCTTT
TRBJ1-2,-,once,TRBV7-9,CASSLAGLGYTF,TGTGCCAGCAGCTTGGCGGGGCTTGGCTACACCTTC
TRBJ1-4,-,few,TRBV4-2,CASSQDGAGSSEKLFF,TGTGCCAGCAGCCAAGATGGGGCGGGGAGTAGCGAAAAACTGTTTTTT
TRBJ2-1,-,-,TRBV27,CASRTSASPYNEQFF,TGTGCCAGCCGTACTTCAGCGTCACCCTACAATGAGCAGTTCTTC
TRBJ1-3,TRBD1,once,TRBV7-6,CASSLMTGDGNTIYF,TGTGCCAGCAGCTTAATGACAGGGGATGGAAACACCATATATTTT
TRBJ1-5,TRBD1,-,TRBV29-1,CSVGGTGNQPQHF,TGCAGCGTTGGAGGGACAGGGAACCAGCCCCAGCATTTT
TRBJ2-1,-,-,TRBV9,CASSPSEVWGVAEFF,TGTGCCAGCAGCCCAAGCGAGGTTTGGGGAGTAGCGGAGTTCTTC
TRBJ2-7,TRBD2,-,TRBV15,CATSRDRTSGKYSYEQYF,TGTGCCACCAGCAGAGATCGCACTAGCGGCAAATACTCCTACGAGCAGTACTTC
TRBJ2-7,TRBD2,-,TRBV5-4,CASSKLAGGSGEQYF,TGTGCCAGCAGTAAATTAGCGGGAGGTTCCGGCGAGCAGTACTTC
TRBJ2-7,TRBD1,-,TRBV19,CASSFWDRPPYEQYF,TGTGCCAGTAGTTTCTGGGACAGGCCTCCCTACGAGCAGTACTTC
TRBJ2-5,TRBD2,few,TRBV30,CAWSRGTSGQETQYF,TGTGCCTGGAGTAGGGGGACTAGCGGCCAAGAGACCCAGTACTTC
TRBJ1-5,-,once,TRBV6-5,CASSAQGKGNQPQHF,TGTGCCAGCAGTGCCCAGGGTAAAGGCAATCAGCCCCAGCATTTT
TRBJ1-5,-,few,TRBV4-1,CASSQDSSEVNQPQHF,TGCGCCAGCAGCCAAGATAGTAGTGAAGTTAATCAGCCCCAGCATTTT
TRBJ2-6,-,few,TRBV7-9,CASSLGAAGANVLTF,TGTGCCAGCAGCTTGGGGGCGGCTGGGGCCAACGTCCTGACTTTC
TRBJ1-1,-,-,TRBV29-1,CSVEVGGRAFF,TGCAGCGTTGAAGTCGGGGGTAGAGCTTTCTTT
TRBJ2-1,-,-,TRBV5-1,CASSLGPSGAGQFF,TGCGCCAGCAGCTTGGGCCCCTCGGGAGCGGGCCAGTTCTTC
TRBJ2-7,-,-,TRBV5-1,CASSLITPGEQYF,TGCGCCAGCAGCTTGATTACGCCGGGCGAGCAGTACTTC